This T cell receptor (beta chain) was observed in a study of blood T cell repertoires in COVID-19. Study-wide background: T cells, B-cell-depleted T cells, or PBMCs supplied cDNA or gDNA.

In the original workflow: Amplified reference gene primers provided the basis for estimating nucleated cell counts. Clones were sequenced by immunoSEQ multiplex PCR, and TCRdb holds only the in-frame ones, with some missing. V and J calls and clone size are those listed in that table; D and trimming were worked out from the DNA. The sample shows approximately 220,000 clones, around 89% of them seen only once. Participant age was roughly 18 to 89 years, and participants resided in fewer than 25 US areas. Cohort placement rested on clinical history that participants reported themselves. The CDR3 totals 15 residues. The germline V and J ends were trimmed by 7 bases and 4 bases, with 17 bases remaining between them. Germline CDR1 is SGHRS and CDR2 is YFSETQ.

The chain couples TRBV5-1 to TRBJ2-2; a weak D match, TRBD2 (5 bases). This sequence originates from a woman aged 25 to 39 who had recovered from COVID-19. The sample taken for sequencing was PBMCs or T cells enriched from blood (not recorded which). As DNA, the CDR3 is TGCGCCAGCGCCATGGAGGCCCCGGGCACCGGGGAGCTGTTTTTT. Translation: CASAMEAPGTGELFF.